This TCR beta chain originates from a study of T cell repertoires in cytomegalovirus infection. The J segment lost 4 bases and the V segment lost 8 bases, leaving 7 bases of the junction unmatched. The CDR3 consists of 14 residues. The germline gives CDR1 LNHNV, CDR2 YYDKDF (reference sequence). This clonotype has more than one count but fewer than ten. Via MiXCR, TCRdb re-called the reads, giving one row per CDR3 protein. Seen here are 630,000 or so distinct CDR3 sequences, around 24% observed once, and the top ten hold 6.5% to 10%. The receptor comes from a human donor in good health (CMV status not recorded). Some clones in this sample may be carry-over from other donors' samples. J is TRBJ2-3 and V is TRBV15; 9 bases line up with TRBD2. Input material: CD8+ T cells from PBMCs. As DNA, the CDR3 is TGTGCCACCGGACTAGCGTTTTTTTCAGATACGCAGTATTTT. Translating gives CATGLAFFSDTQYF.